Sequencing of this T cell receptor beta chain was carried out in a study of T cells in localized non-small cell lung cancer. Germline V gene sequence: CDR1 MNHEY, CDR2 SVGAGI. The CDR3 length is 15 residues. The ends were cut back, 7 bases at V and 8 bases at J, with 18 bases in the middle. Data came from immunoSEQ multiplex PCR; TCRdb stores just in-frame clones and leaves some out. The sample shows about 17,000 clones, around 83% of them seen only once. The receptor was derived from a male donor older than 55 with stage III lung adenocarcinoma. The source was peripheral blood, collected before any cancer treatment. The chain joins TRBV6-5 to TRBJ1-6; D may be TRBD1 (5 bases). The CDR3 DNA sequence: TGTGCCAGCACTGACGCGGCAGGGTGGGATTCACCCCTCCACTTT. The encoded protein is CASTDAAGWDSPLHF.